Below, one TCR beta chain is given with its context. This record comes from a study of blood T cells in healthy people across ages. Combining a sample-barcoded 5' primer with a J-beta primer mix, a second PCR ran for about 7 to 11 cycles. TCRdb ran MiXCR on the 5' RACE reads and lists one entry per CDR3 protein. The repertoire holds under 2,000,000 distinct CDR3 sequences, with roughly 52% as singletons. The sequence was obtained from a woman aged 40 to 50 in good health. The sequenced sample consisted of blood.

For the CDR3, the DNA is TGTGCCACCAGTCTATTAGGAGAAAAACTGTTTTTT. Amino acids: CATSLLGEKLFF. The rearrangement uses TRBV24-1 and TRBJ1-4; D gene unclear. The V end was cut by 6 bases, the J end by 8 bases, with 9 bases between. CDR1 and CDR2 (germline): KGHDR, SFDVKD. This CDR3 region has 12 residues.